This T cell receptor (beta chain) came from a study of blood T cell repertoires in COVID-19. Across the whole study: PBMCs, B-cell-depleted T cells, or T cells were the source of the cDNA or gDNA that made up the material.

Assay used: immunoSEQ multiplex PCR; TCRdb lists only in-frame clones, some missing. The sample carries over 85,000 clones, 80% to 90% recorded once. The CDR3 consists of 18 residues. Germline V CDR1 and CDR2: LGHNA, YNFKEQ. With 0 bases clipped from V and 0 bases from J, the junction kept 7 bases outside the gene matches. This clone was seen just once. The sample taken for sequencing was peripheral blood. The clonotype was recovered from a human donor in a cohort sampled during active COVID-19. The rearrangement joins TRBV4-2 to TRBJ1-3; TRBD1 aligns across 8 bases. Here the CDR3 reads CASSQELTGAFSGNTIYF. CDR3 DNA: TGTGCCAGCAGCCAAGAACTGACAGGGGCCTTCTCTGGAAACACCATATATTTT.